The TCR beta chain under discussion was sequenced for a study of cytomegalovirus exposure and HLA in healthy donors. Regarding the study as a whole: Sequencing had likely introduced a cluster of highly shared sequence variants as an artifact.

Of note for this clone: The antigen remains unidentified.

The primer mix had 60 Vbeta and 13 Jbeta primers. Libraries were prepared by immunoSEQ multiplex PCR; TCRdb keeps only in-frame clonotypes and omits some of them. Seen here are 65,000 or so clones, about 72% observed once, and the top ten hold approximately 3.4%. The germline CDR1 and CDR2 sequences are MNHNS and SASEGT. The CDR3 contains 15 residues. The V and J ends lost 6 bases and 5 bases, in that order; junction bases with no gene match: 7. Sequenced: PBMCs. The source of this sequence is a woman between 35 and 50 years old in good health and CMV-seropositive. This chain uses TRBV6-1 with TRBJ2-5; 12 nucleotides agree with TRBD2. DNA for the CDR3: TGTGCCAGCAGAAAACTGACTAGCGGGGGTGAGACCCAGTACTTC. This sequence encodes CASRKLTSGGETQYF.